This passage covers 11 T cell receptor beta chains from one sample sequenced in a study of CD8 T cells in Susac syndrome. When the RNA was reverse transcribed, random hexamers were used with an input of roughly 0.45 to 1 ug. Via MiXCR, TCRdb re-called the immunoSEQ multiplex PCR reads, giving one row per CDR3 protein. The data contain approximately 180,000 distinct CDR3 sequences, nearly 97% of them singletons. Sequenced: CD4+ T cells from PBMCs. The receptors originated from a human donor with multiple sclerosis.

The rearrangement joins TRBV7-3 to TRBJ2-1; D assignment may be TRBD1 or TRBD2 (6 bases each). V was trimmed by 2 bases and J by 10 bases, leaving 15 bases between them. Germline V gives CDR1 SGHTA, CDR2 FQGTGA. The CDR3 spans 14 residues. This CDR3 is CASSLWYEGGEQFF. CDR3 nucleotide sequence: TGTGCCAGCAGCTTATGGTACGAGGGGGGCGAGCAGTTCTTC.

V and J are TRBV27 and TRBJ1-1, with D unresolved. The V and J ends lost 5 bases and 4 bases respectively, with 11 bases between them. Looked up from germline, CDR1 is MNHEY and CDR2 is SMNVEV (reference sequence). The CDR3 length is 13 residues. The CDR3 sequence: CASSPWVGTEAFF. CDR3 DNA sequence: TGTGCCAGCAGTCCATGGGTGGGCACTGAAGCTTTCTTT.

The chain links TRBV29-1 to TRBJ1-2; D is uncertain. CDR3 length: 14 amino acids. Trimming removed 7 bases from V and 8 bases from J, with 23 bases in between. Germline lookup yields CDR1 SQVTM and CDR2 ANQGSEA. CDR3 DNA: TGCAGCGAAAAACTGGCGAGGGATTCTGACGGCTACACCTTC. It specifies CSEKLARDSDGYTF.

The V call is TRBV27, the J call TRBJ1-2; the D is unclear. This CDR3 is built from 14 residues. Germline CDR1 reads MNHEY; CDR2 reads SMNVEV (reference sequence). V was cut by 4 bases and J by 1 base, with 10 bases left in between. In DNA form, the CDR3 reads TGTGCCAGCAGTTGGGCAGGCAATAACTATGGCTACACCTTC. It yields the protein CASSWAGNNYGYTF.

The CDR3 region is CASRTGVFGEQYF. Written as DNA, the CDR3 is TGTGCCAGCAGAACGGGAGTGTTCGGCGAGCAGTACTTC. The chain has TRBV6-2 or TRBV6-3 and TRBJ2-7; TRBD2 might be the D (6 bases). This CDR3 has 13 amino acids. The ends were cut back, 6 bases at V and 6 bases at J, with 15 bases in the middle. In germline, CDR1 is MNHEY, CDR2 SVGEGT.

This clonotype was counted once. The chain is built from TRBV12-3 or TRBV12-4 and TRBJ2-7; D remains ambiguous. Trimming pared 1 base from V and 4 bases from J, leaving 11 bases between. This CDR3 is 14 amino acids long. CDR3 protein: CASSLGEADYEQYF. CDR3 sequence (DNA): TGTGCCAGCAGTTTAGGTGAGGCAGATTACGAGCAGTACTTC.

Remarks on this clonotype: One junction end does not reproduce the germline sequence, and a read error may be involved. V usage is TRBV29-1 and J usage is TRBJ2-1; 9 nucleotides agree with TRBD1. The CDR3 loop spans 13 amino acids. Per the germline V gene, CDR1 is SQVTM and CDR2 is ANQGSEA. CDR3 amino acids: CSVEAGTGMRWFF. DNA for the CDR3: TGCAGCGTGGAAGCCGGGACAGGGATGCGATGGTTCTTC.

The CDR3 DNA reads as TGTGCCAGCAGCACGGCGGGGGAACTCTCTGGGGCCAACGTCCTGACTTTC. Translating it yields CASSTAGELSGANVLTF. The V and J genes are TRBV21-1 and TRBJ2-6; the D call TRBD1 from the table was never checked on the DNA. TRBV21-1 is described as a pseudogene. CDR3 length equals 17 residues.

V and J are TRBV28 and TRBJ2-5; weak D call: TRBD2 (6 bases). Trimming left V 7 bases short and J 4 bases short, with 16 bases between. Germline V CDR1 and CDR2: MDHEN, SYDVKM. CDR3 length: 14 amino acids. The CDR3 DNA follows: TGTGCCAGCACCCCCCGGGGGTATGGAGAGACCCAGTACTTC. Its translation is CASTPRGYGETQYF.

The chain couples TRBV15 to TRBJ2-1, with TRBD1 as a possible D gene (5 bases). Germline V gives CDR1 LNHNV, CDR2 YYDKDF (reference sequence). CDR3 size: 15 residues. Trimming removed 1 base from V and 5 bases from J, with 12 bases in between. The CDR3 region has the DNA TGTGCCACCAGCAGAGCCACAGACAGAGACAATGAGCAGTTCTTC. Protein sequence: CATSRATDRDNEQFF.

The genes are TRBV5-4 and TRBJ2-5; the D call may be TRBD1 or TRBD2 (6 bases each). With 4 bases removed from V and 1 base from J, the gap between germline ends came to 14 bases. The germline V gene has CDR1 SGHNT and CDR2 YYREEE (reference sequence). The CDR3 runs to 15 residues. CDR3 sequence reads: CASSRQGGSQETQYF. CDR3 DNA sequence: TGTGCCAGCAGCCGGCAAGGGGGGTCCCAAGAGACCCAGTACTTC.